This T cell receptor (beta chain) is drawn from a study of cytomegalovirus exposure and HLA in healthy donors. For the study at large: According to later analysis, the same platform produced the 120 validation and about 700 first-cohort repertoires.

Only one count was recorded for this clone. Trimming took off 5 bases at V and 7 bases at J, with 6 bases between the two ends. This CDR3 is 11 amino acids long. The germline CDR1 and CDR2 sequences are SEHNR and FQNEAQ (reference sequence). Assay used: immunoSEQ multiplex PCR; TCRdb lists only in-frame clones, some missing. The sample has approximately 110,000 clones; about 90% are singletons. The source of this sequence is a woman aged 18 to 35 in good health and CMV-seronegative. This rearrangement joins TRBV7-9 to TRBJ2-1, with D possibly TRBD2 on 5 matching bases. The sequencing input was PBMCs. The CDR3 loop is CASSRRNEQFF. In DNA form, the CDR3 reads TGTGCCAGCAGCCGGAGGAATGAGCAGTTCTTC.